What follows are 29 T cell receptor beta chains derived from one specimen sequenced in a study of cytomegalovirus exposure and HLA in healthy donors. PCR amplification relied on 60 Vbeta primers (plus 13 Jbeta primers). TCRdb's table, derived via immunoSEQ multiplex PCR, lists solely in-frame clones and lacks some. The profile covers approximately 100,000 clones, with 74% appearing a single time and roughly 2.6% taken by the ten largest. The sample taken for sequencing was PBMCs. The receptor source for this set is a man aged 45-65 years in good health and CMV-seropositive.

A remark on this clone: The junction differs from germline at one of its ends, possibly a read error. The chain carries TRBV10-1 and TRBJ2-7; 7 bases fit TRBD1. CDR3 length equals 11 residues. The germline V gene has CDR1 WNHNN and CDR2 SYGVQD (reference sequence). The CDR3 DNA follows: TGCGCCAGCAGCCGTAGACAGGGATTGAACTTC. It codes for CASSRRQGLNF.

This clone came up a few times. The chain employs TRBV5-1 and TRBJ1-4, with TRBD1 matching 9 bases. Per germline, CDR1 SGHRS and CDR2 YFSETQ. The CDR3 length is 16 residues. V dropped 0 bases and J dropped 6; count of bases not matched to a gene: 6. CDR3 protein: CASSLGTGVGDEKLFF. CDR3 sequence (DNA): TGCGCCAGCAGCTTGGGGACAGGGGTCGGGGATGAAAAACTGTTTTTT.

The rearrangement links TRBV27 to TRBJ2-1; the match to TRBD2 covers 9 bases. The CDR3 length is 14 residues. CDR1 is MNHEY, CDR2 SMNVEV, per germline (reference sequence). Trimming removed 5 bases from V and 4 bases from J; junction bases left unmatched: 3. The CDR3 DNA follows: TGTGCCAGCAGTGTAGCGGGGGAATACAATGAGCAGTTCTTC. Translation gives CASSVAGEYNEQFF.

V usage is TRBV18 and J usage is TRBJ1-2; the match to TRBD1 covers 10 bases. V lost 4 bases, J lost 4 bases, and 6 bases stayed unmatched. This CDR3 has 15 amino acids. Germline-derived CDR1 and CDR2 are KGHSH and LQKENI. CDR3 in DNA: TGTGCCAGCTCACTGGAGGGACAGGGGATCTATGGCTACACCTTC. This codes for CASSLEGQGIYGYTF.

This chain uses TRBV29-1 with TRBJ2-3; D ambiguous. This CDR3 has 13 amino acids. Per germline, CDR1 SQVTM and CDR2 ANQGSEA. Trimming removed 1 base at V and 0 bases at J, with 5 bases between. CDR3 DNA sequence: TGCAGCGTTGAAGGGCCAAGCACAGATACGCAGTATTTT. Translation gives CSVEGPSTDTQYF.

This chain connects TRBV7-3 to TRBJ2-3, with D tentatively TRBD2 (5 bases). Germline V gene sequence: CDR1 SGHTA, CDR2 FQGTGA. V lost 5 bases and J lost 0, with 15 bases in between. CDR3 size: 16 residues. The CDR3 loop is CASSPSGSSSTDTQYF. CDR3 bases: TGTGCCAGCAGCCCATCGGGGAGCTCTAGCACAGATACGCAGTATTTT.

The rearrangement links TRBV9 to TRBJ2-5, with 9 bases fitting TRBD2. J was trimmed by 0 bases and V by 2 bases; bases with no gene match: 2. The CDR3 spans 15 residues. Germline CDR1 and CDR2: SGDLS and YYNGEE. CDR3 region: CASSVLAGNQETQYF. CDR3 coding DNA: TGTGCCAGCAGCGTCCTAGCGGGAAACCAAGAGACCCAGTACTTC.

This chain joins TRBV7-2 and TRBJ1-1; 8 nucleotides agree with TRBD1. This CDR3 has 16 residues. V lost 2 bases to trimming and J lost 0 bases; unmatched junction nucleotides: 5. In germline, CDR1 is SGHTA, CDR2 FQGNSA. CDR3 nucleotides: TGTGCCAGCAGCTTATGGACAGGGACTATGAACACTGAAGCTTTCTTT. This sequence encodes CASSLWTGTMNTEAFF.

This clone was seen more than once but under ten times. This chain links TRBV25-1 with TRBJ1-1; the D gene is possibly TRBD1 (6 bases). Germline V gene lookup returns CDR1 MGHDK and CDR2 SYGVNS. V lost 7 bases, J lost 4 bases, and 13 bases lay in between. CDR3 length: 13 amino acids. CDR3 protein: CASTRGGSTEAFF. DNA of the CDR3: TGTGCCAGCACAAGAGGGGGAAGCACTGAAGCTTTCTTT.

The chain employs TRBV27 and TRBJ1-5; D may be TRBD1 (6 bases). The CDR3 consists of 15 residues. Per the germline V gene, CDR1 is MNHEY and CDR2 is SMNVEV (reference sequence). The ends were cut back, 4 bases at V and 4 bases at J, with 14 bases in the middle. The CDR3 loop reads CASSSAGQLNQPQHF. Here the CDR3 DNA reads TGTGCCAGCAGTTCGGCAGGACAGTTGAATCAGCCCCAGCATTTT.

The chain carries TRBV9 and TRBJ1-2, with no clear D. V lost 4 bases to trimming and J lost 2 bases, with 15 bases between them. Germline V gene lookup returns CDR1 SGDLS and CDR2 YYNGEE. The length of the CDR3 is 15 residues. The CDR3: CASSPPGRANYGYTF. The CDR3 DNA reads TGTGCCAGCAGCCCACCGGGGAGGGCCAACTATGGCTACACCTTC. Full variable domain (outside the CDR3, taken from reference TRBV9 and TRBJ1-2): DSGVTQTPKHLITATGQRVTLRCSPRSGDLSVYWYQQSLDQGLQFLIQYYNGEERAKGNILERFSAQQFPDLHSELNLSSLELGDSALYFCASSPPGRANYGYTFGSGTRLTVV.

V gene TRBV27 combines with J gene TRBJ2-6, with 8 nucleotides matching TRBD2. Trimming at V came to 6 bases and at J to 1 base, leaving 14 bases not matched to a gene. This CDR3 spans 19 amino acids. The germline V gene encodes CDR1 MNHEY and CDR2 SMNVEV (reference sequence). CDR3 protein: CASSPFPGGAGSGANVLTF. CDR3 in DNA: TGTGCCAGCAGCCCCTTCCCCGGGGGGGCCGGGTCTGGGGCCAACGTCCTGACTTTC.

The gene calls are TRBV14 and TRBJ2-2; the D is unclear. The germline gives CDR1 SGHDN, CDR2 FVKESK. The CDR3 runs to 14 residues. Trimming took off 7 bases at V and 2 bases at J, with 11 bases between the two ends. For the CDR3, the DNA is TGTGCCAGCAAGTCTGGGCTAAACACCGGGGAGCTGTTTTTT. Residues: CASKSGLNTGELFF.

This chain connects TRBV27 to TRBJ2-5; possibly TRBD2 for D (6 bases). V was shortened by 2 bases and J by 5 bases, with 15 bases between the two germline ends. CDR3 length equals 15 residues. CDR1 and CDR2 (germline): MNHEY, SMNVEV (reference sequence). CDR3 loop: CASSLRFSAGETQYF. The CDR3 DNA reads as TGTGCCAGCAGTTTAAGGTTCAGTGCGGGGGAGACCCAGTACTTC.

The table lists this clone with a count of one. The V and J genes are TRBV6-6 and TRBJ2-5, with TRBD1 identical over 10 bases. The CDR3 sequence is 16 residues long. Germline V lookup: CDR1 MNHNY, CDR2 SVGAGI (reference sequence). The trim removed 4 bases at V and 1 base at J, leaving 6 bases unmatched. The CDR3, as DNA: TGTGCCAGCAGTTCCCCGGACAGGGGGGGCCAAGAGACCCAGTACTTC. Translated: CASSSPDRGGQETQYF.

Concerning this clone: This specimen includes other DNA sequences encoding the same CDR3. J is TRBJ2-1 and V is TRBV21-1; TRBD1 is taken as the D call from the table, unchecked against the DNA. TRBV21-1 is deemed a pseudogene. This CDR3 spans 15 amino acids. The CDR3, as DNA: TGTGCCAGCAGTCCGCATGGGACAGGGGTAAATGAGCAGTTCTTC. Its translation is CASSPHGTGVNEQFF.

This chain connects TRBV10-3 to TRBJ2-1, with D possibly being TRBD2 (5 bases). Per the germline V gene, CDR1 is ENHRY and CDR2 is SYGVKD. Trimming shortened V by 7 bases and J by 9 bases, and 22 bases separated the two germline ends. The CDR3 length is 15 residues. CDR3 sequence reads: CAITEDRSGRTEQFF. In DNA form, the CDR3 reads TGTGCCATCACCGAGGATCGCAGCGGTCGAACTGAGCAGTTCTTC.

The chain couples TRBV12-5 to TRBJ2-2; 12 bases match TRBD2. J was trimmed by 6 bases and V by 1 base; bases with no gene match: 9. This CDR3 is 18 amino acids long. CDR1 and CDR2 (germline): LGHNT, FRNRAP. In nucleotides, the CDR3 is TGTGCTAGTGGTTTGGCTTCCCCCTCTAGCGGGAGGGCCGGGGAGCTGTTTTTT. This sequence encodes CASGLASPSSGRAGELFF. Combining the CDR3 with reference TRBV12-5 and TRBJ2-2 gives the whole variable domain DARVTQTPRHKVTEMGQEVTMRCQPILGHNTVFWYRQTMMQGLELLAYFRNRAPLDDSGMPKDRFSAEMPDATLATLKIQPSEPRDSAVYFCASGLASPSSGRAGELFFGEGSRLTVL.

The V and J genes are TRBV9 and TRBJ1-1; D gene unclear. CDR1 SGDLS and CDR2 YYNGEE come from the germline V gene. Between the trimmed V and J ends, which lost 2 bases and 4 bases, there was a span of 12 bases. This CDR3 comprises 14 residues. Written as DNA, the CDR3 is TGTGCCAGCAGCGTGACGGGGAAGGCCACTGAAGCTTTCTTT. Translated, it gives CASSVTGKATEAFF.

This clone came up once. The CDR3 here is CASSRRDRGLSGANVLTF. The DNA for the CDR3 is TGTGCCAGCAGCCGACGGGACAGGGGGCTGTCTGGGGCCAACGTCCTGACTTTC. This chain links TRBV27 with TRBJ2-6; TRBD1 matches at 12 bases. The V segment lost 6 bases and the J segment 1 base; nucleotides outside the gene matches: 7. Germline V lookup: CDR1 MNHEY, CDR2 SMNVEV (reference sequence). CDR3 size: 18 residues.

About this clone: At one of its ends the junction is not consistent with the germline gene, which may arise from a read error. V is TRBV5-1 and J is TRBJ2-4, with TRBD1 matching 8 bases. The CDR3 has 14 residues. Germline V gene sequence: CDR1 SGHRS, CDR2 YFSETQ. The CDR3 is CASSPQGAKNSQYF. CDR3 nucleotide sequence: TGCGCCAGCAGCCCGCAGGGGGCCAAAAACAGTCAGTACTTC.

In its sample, this clone was seen a few times. This chain connects TRBV15 to TRBJ2-1; 10 bases are a match to TRBD2. The germline gives CDR1 LNHNV, CDR2 YYDKDF (reference sequence). The CDR3 contains 15 residues. The junction had 5 bases not matched to a gene; V was cut back by 0 bases and J by 9 bases. This CDR3 is CATSRELAGHGEQFF. The CDR3 DNA follows: TGTGCCACCAGCAGAGAACTAGCGGGACACGGTGAGCAGTTCTTC.

On this clone itself: The same CDR3 also results from other DNA sequences found in this sample. The rearrangement uses TRBV9 and TRBJ2-3; the match to TRBD2 covers 7 bases. Germline CDR1 reads SGDLS; CDR2 reads YYNGEE. With 2 bases clipped from V and 2 bases from J, the junction kept 5 bases outside the gene matches. The CDR3 covers 15 residues. The CDR3 DNA follows: TGTGCCAGCAGCGTTACCGGGACTATCACAGATACGCAGTATTTT. Translating it yields CASSVTGTITDTQYF. The entire variable domain, with the rest obtained from reference TRBV9 and TRBJ2-3, is as follows: DSGVTQTPKHLITATGQRVTLRCSPRSGDLSVYWYQQSLDQGLQFLIQYYNGEERAKGNILERFSAQQFPDLHSELNLSSLELGDSALYFCASSVTGTITDTQYFGPGTRLTVL.

The rearrangement joins TRBV9 to TRBJ1-2, with 8 bases identical to TRBD1. Germline loops: CDR1 SGDLS, CDR2 YYNGEE. The CDR3 sequence is 16 residues long. V lost 3 bases and J lost 4; bases outside the gene matches: 11. The CDR3 is CASSAPGQAASYGYTF. The DNA of the CDR3 is TGTGCCAGCAGCGCCCCGGGACAGGCCGCCTCCTATGGCTACACCTTC.

This clone has a single count. V is TRBV9 and J is TRBJ1-1; D gene ambiguous. Trimming took 4 bases from V and 0 from J, leaving 13 bases between them. Germline-derived CDR1 and CDR2 are SGDLS and YYNGEE. The CDR3 is made up of 15 amino acids. CDR3 sequence reads: CASSPEGFMNTEAFF. The CDR3, as DNA: TGTGCCAGCAGCCCAGAGGGATTCATGAACACTGAAGCTTTCTTT.

The chain has TRBV5-1 and TRBJ2-2, with TRBD2 identical over 12 bases. CDR1 and CDR2 (germline): SGHRS, YFSETQ. The ends lost 5 bases at V and 3 bases at J; junction bases unmatched: 2. There are 15 residues in the CDR3. The CDR3 here is CASRTSGGHTGELFF. CDR3 DNA: TGCGCCAGCAGGACTAGCGGGGGTCACACCGGGGAGCTGTTTTTT.

The rearrangement uses TRBV6-1 and TRBJ2-6; D ambiguous. The CDR3 consists of 18 residues. The germline V and J ends were trimmed by 4 bases and 0 bases, with 16 bases remaining between them. The germline V gene encodes CDR1 MNHNS and CDR2 SASEGT. The CDR3 bases are TGTGCCAGCAGTGTGGCAGCCGAGACTGGCTCTGGGGCCAACGTCCTGACTTTC. Its translation: CASSVAAETGSGANVLTF.

The V gene is TRBV2, the J gene TRBJ1-5; D is uncertain. The CDR3 contains 14 residues. CDR1 SNHLY and CDR2 FYNNEI come from the germline V gene. Trimming shortened V by 6 bases and J by 2 bases, and 11 bases separated the two germline ends. The CDR3 sequence: CASRGAQGNQPQHF. DNA of the CDR3: TGTGCCAGCAGGGGCGCCCAGGGCAATCAGCCCCAGCATTTT.

The chain combines TRBV11-2 with TRBJ2-5, with TRBD1 matching 9 bases. This CDR3 is 14 amino acids long. CDR1 SGHAT and CDR2 FQNNGV come from the germline V gene. Trimming removed 1 base from V and 3 bases from J; junction bases left unmatched: 0. CDR3 in amino acids: CASSLGDREETQYF. CDR3 nucleotides: TGTGCCAGCAGCTTAGGGGACAGGGAAGAGACCCAGTACTTC.